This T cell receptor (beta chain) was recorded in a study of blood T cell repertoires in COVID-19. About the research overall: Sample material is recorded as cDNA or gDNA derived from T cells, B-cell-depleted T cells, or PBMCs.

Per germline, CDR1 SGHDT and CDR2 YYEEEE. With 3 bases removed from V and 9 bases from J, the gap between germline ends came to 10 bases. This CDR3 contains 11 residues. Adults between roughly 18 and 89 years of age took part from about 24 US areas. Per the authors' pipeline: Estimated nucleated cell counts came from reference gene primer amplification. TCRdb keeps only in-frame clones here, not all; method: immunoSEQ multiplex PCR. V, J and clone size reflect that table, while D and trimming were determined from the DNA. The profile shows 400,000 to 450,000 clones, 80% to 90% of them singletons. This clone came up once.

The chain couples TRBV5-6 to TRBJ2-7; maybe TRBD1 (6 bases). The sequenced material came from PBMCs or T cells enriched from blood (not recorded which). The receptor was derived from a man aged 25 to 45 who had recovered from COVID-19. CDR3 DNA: TGTGCCAGCAGCTCACAGGGTCTGCAGTACTTC. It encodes CASSSQGLQYF.